Listed below are T cell receptor beta chains from one sample, sequenced in a study of blood T cell repertoires in COVID-19. Sequenced by immunoSEQ multiplex PCR; TCRdb stores in-frame clones only, minus some. In the table there are around 180,000 clones, 86% of which are singletons. Sequenced material: PBMCs or T cells enriched from blood (not recorded which). Receptor source: a woman aged 30 to 39 who had recovered from COVID-19. The CDR3 runs from the conserved cysteine through the conserved F or W. A D gene is named only where the DNA matches it firmly. Some rows mark clone size as missing; the rest say once, few, many or name a class of expanded clone.

V gene	J gene	clone size	D gene	CDR3 protein	CDR3 DNA
TRBV29-1	TRBJ2-1	.	.	CSGTITSFEQFF	TGCAGCGGGACGATAACTAGCTTTGAGCAGTTCTTC
TRBV21-1	TRBJ2-3	.	.	CASSKVRDRNGTDTQYF	TGTGCCAGCAGCAAAGTCAGGGACAGAAATGGCACAGATACGCAGTATTTT
TRBV28	TRBJ1-6	.	TRBD1	CASSSPAQGQGSPLHF	TGTGCCAGCAGCTCTCCAGCGCAGGGACAGGGGTCACCCCTCCACTTT
TRBV7-9	TRBJ2-6	.	.	CASSRDTGANVLTF	TGTGCCAGCAGCCGAGATACCGGGGCCAACGTCCTGACTTTC
TRBV28	TRBJ2-7	once	.	CASSPGGTLDYEQYF	TGTGCCAGCAGTCCTGGAGGGACCCTCGACTACGAGCAGTACTTC
TRBV21-1	TRBJ1-6	.	.	CASSNEGGLHF	TGTGCCAGCAGCAATGAAGGGGGCCTCCACTTT
TRBV27	TRBJ1-2	.	TRBD1	CASSLNQGAGGYTF	TGTGCCAGCAGTTTAAACCAGGGGGCGGGAGGCTACACCTTC
TRBV28	TRBJ1-2	once	TRBD1	CASSSGQGWNGYTF	TGTGCCAGCAGTTCTGGACAGGGTTGGAATGGCTACACCTTC
TRBV7-9	TRBJ2-3	.	.	CASVGPSTDTQYF	TGTGCCAGCGTGGGGCCCAGCACAGATACGCAGTATTTT
TRBV4-1	TRBJ2-5	.	TRBD2	CASSQDWTDPGLAGELETQYF	TGCGCCAGCAGCCAAGATTGGACGGACCCGGGACTAGCGGGAGAGTTAGAGACCCAGTACTTC
TRBV5-6	TRBJ2-3	.	TRBD2	CASSKGLAGGLDTQYF	TGTGCCAGCAGCAAGGGACTAGCGGGAGGCCTAGATACGCAGTATTTT
TRBV19	TRBJ2-5	.	TRBD2	CASSLAGGPRETQYF	TGTGCCAGTAGCTTAGCGGGAGGCCCCAGGGAGACCCAGTACTTC
TRBV30	TRBJ1-2	.	TRBD1	CARGTAYGYTF	TGTGCCCGGGGGACAGCCTATGGCTACACCTTC
TRBV19	TRBJ2-2	once	TRBD2	CASSPGLAGADGELFF	TGTGCCAGTAGTCCGGGACTAGCGGGAGCAGACGGGGAGCTGTTTTTT
TRBV7-8	TRBJ2-3	.	.	CASLLSPRSVDTQYF	TGTGCCAGCTTGTTAAGCCCCCGATCGGTAGATACGCAGTATTTT
TRBV7-8	TRBJ2-3	.	.	CASSLARTVSTDTQYF	TGTGCCAGCAGCTTAGCGCGTACGGTTAGCACAGATACGCAGTATTTT
TRBV2	TRBJ1-2	few	.	CASTNLREGFGYTF	TGTGCCAGCACCAACCTAAGGGAGGGTTTTGGCTACACCTTC
TRBV7-9	TRBJ2-1	.	TRBD1	CASRSGTGAYNEQFF	TGTGCCAGCAGATCCGGGACAGGGGCCTACAATGAGCAGTTCTTC
TRBV7-9	TRBJ1-1	.	.	CASSLGQINTEAFF	TGTGCCAGCAGCTTGGGGCAGATAAACACTGAAGCTTTCTTT
TRBV1	TRBJ1-1	few	.	CTSSQGVESLNTEAFF	TGCACCAGCAGCCAAGGCGTCGAGAGCTTGAACACTGAAGCTTTCTTT
TRBV10-3	TRBJ1-2	.	TRBD1	CAISLRTGELNYGYTF	TGTGCCATCAGTTTAAGAACAGGGGAACTTAACTATGGCTACACCTTC
TRBV11-2	TRBJ1-2	.	TRBD1	CASSLGQGRSYGYTF	TGTGCCAGCAGCTTGGGACAGGGACGGAGTTATGGCTACACCTTC
TRBV4-2	TRBJ2-5	.	TRBD2	CASSQAPLAAETQYF	TGTGCCAGCAGCCAAGCCCCCCTAGCGGCAGAGACCCAGTACTTC
TRBV10-3	TRBJ2-1	.	TRBD2	CAIMGGERINEQFF	TGTGCCATCATGGGAGGGGAAAGGATCAATGAGCAGTTCTTC
TRBV27	TRBJ2-2	.	.	CASSISQVTGELFF	TGTGCCAGCAGTATATCACAGGTTACCGGGGAGCTGTTTTTT
TRBV11-3	TRBJ1-3	few	TRBD1	CASSFPVHTGGESSGNTIYF	TGTGCCAGCAGCTTCCCTGTCCATACAGGGGGCGAGAGCTCTGGAAACACCATATATTTT
TRBV7-9	TRBJ2-1	.	.	CASHSQGYEQFF	TGTGCCAGCCACTCACAGGGCTATGAGCAGTTCTTC
TRBV28	TRBJ2-7	few	TRBD1	CASSWTGGAAYEQYF	TGTGCCAGCAGCTGGACAGGGGGCGCGGCCTACGAGCAGTACTTC
TRBV2	TRBJ1-1	.	TRBD1	CASRPSGTGSEAFF	TGTGCCAGCAGGCCATCCGGGACAGGGAGTGAAGCTTTCTTT
TRBV24-1	TRBJ2-1	.	TRBD2	CATSGAGTNTEQFF	TGTGCCACCAGTGGGGCCGGGACTAACACTGAGCAGTTCTTC
TRBV7-2	TRBJ1-2	.	.	CASSLLRTAVYGYTF	TGTGCCAGCAGCTTACTGCGGACAGCCGTCTATGGCTACACCTTC
TRBV19	TRBJ1-5	.	.	CASSLPPQPQHF	TGTGCCAGTAGTCTCCCCCCTCAGCCCCAGCATTTT
TRBV5-1	TRBJ2-4	.	TRBD2	CASRLAGGAKNIQYF	TGCGCCAGCCGACTAGCGGGAGGAGCCAAAAACATTCAGTACTTC
TRBV9	TRBJ2-7	once	.	CASSVAGASYEQYF	TGTGCCAGCAGCGTAGCGGGAGCGTCCTACGAGCAGTACTTC
TRBV6-5	TRBJ1-2	few	.	CASTEDRYGYTF	TGTGCCAGCACCGAGGACAGATATGGCTACACCTTC
TRBV5-6	TRBJ1-3	.	TRBD1	CASSADTGVGNTIYF	TGTGCCAGCAGCGCGGATACAGGGGTAGGAAACACCATATATTTT
TRBV19	TRBJ1-2	.	.	CASSIVQGYGYTF	TGTGCCAGTAGTATAGTCCAGGGCTATGGCTACACCTTC
TRBV11-2	TRBJ1-1	once	TRBD1	CASSLEIARQGGIHTEAFF	TGTGCCAGCAGCTTAGAGATAGCAAGACAGGGTGGAATCCACACTGAAGCTTTCTTT
TRBV11-2	TRBJ1-2	.	TRBD1	CASSFSHSGQGKYGYTF	TGTGCCAGCAGCTTCTCCCACTCGGGACAGGGAAAGTATGGCTACACCTTC
TRBV27	TRBJ2-7	.	TRBD2	CASSTRLAGVYEQYF	TGTGCCAGCAGTACCAGACTAGCGGGAGTCTACGAGCAGTACTTC
TRBV9	TRBJ2-5	.	TRBD2	CASSSRAGDPGETQYF	TGTGCCAGCAGCTCCCGAGCGGGAGACCCGGGAGAGACCCAGTACTTC
TRBV4-2	TRBJ2-3	.	TRBD2	CASSQEGALAGGPYTQYF	TGTGCCAGCAGCCAAGAAGGGGCTCTAGCGGGAGGGCCTTATACGCAGTATTTT
TRBV5-8	TRBJ2-5	.	TRBD1	CASNLLIPDRAGETQYF	TGTGCCAGCAACTTACTTATACCGGACAGGGCTGGAGAGACCCAGTACTTC
TRBV19	TRBJ2-4	.	.	CASSVANAGENLAKNIQYF	TGTGCCAGTAGTGTTGCCAATGCAGGGGAAAACCTAGCCAAAAACATTCAGTACTTC
TRBV11-2	TRBJ2-2	.	TRBD1	CASSPVSGQPSNTGELFF	TGTGCCAGCAGCCCCGTCTCGGGACAGCCCTCGAACACCGGGGAGCTGTTTTTT
TRBV7-7	TRBJ2-7	.	.	CASSLALGPGYEQYF	TGTGCCAGCAGCTTAGCGCTGGGGCCCGGTTACGAGCAGTACTTC